The 5 T cell receptor beta chains below come from one sample, sequenced in a study of T cell responses to AZD1222 COVID-19 vaccine (dated by TCRdb to about 2021). The library was made by the immunoSEQ multiplex PCR assay. TCRdb retrieved this table from immuneACCESS and kept in-frame rearrangements only. Not all clones are present; in checked studies, unresolved V genes account for under half, and no reason is known for the remainder. Counted in this sample were roughly 120,000 clones; about 90% of them appeared once. The ten largest clonotypes hold 7.5% of the sample. The intended sense of this specimen's time point label: baseline before first vaccination. This specimen was peripheral blood, taken on day 0 of AZD1222 vaccination. Receptors originate from an adult in good health.

This clone was observed once. The chain carries TRBV9 and TRBJ2-1; 9 bases align to TRBD2. Germline V gene sequence: CDR1 SGDLS, CDR2 YYNGEE. The CDR3 covers 15 residues. Trimming at V came to 4 bases and at J to 4 bases, leaving 6 bases not matched to a gene. The CDR3 region is CASSFSGGVYNEQFF. CDR3 sequence (DNA): TGTGCCAGCAGCTTTAGCGGGGGCGTGTACAATGAGCAGTTCTTC.

This clone was recorded only once. This chain connects TRBV19 to TRBJ2-1; 9 bases line up with TRBD2. Germline V gene sequence: CDR1 LNHDA, CDR2 SQIVND (reference sequence). J lost 0 bases, V lost 7 bases, and 1 base had no gene match. This CDR3 comprises 14 residues. This CDR3 is CASTSGNSYNEQFF. CDR3 coding DNA: TGTGCCAGTACTAGCGGGAACTCCTACAATGAGCAGTTCTTC.

The CDR3 reads CASSSPRGGQVNGYTF. The CDR3 nucleotides are TGTGCCAGCAGCTCCCCCCGCGGCGGTCAGGTGAATGGCTACACCTTC. This chain links TRBV7-9 with TRBJ1-2; no firm D call. Germline values: CDR1 SEHNR, CDR2 FQNEAQ (reference sequence). This CDR3 is 16 amino acids long. Trimming pared 4 bases from V and 6 bases from J, leaving 21 bases between.

This clone appeared once. The CDR3 sequence is CASSVGGLSTDTQYF. The CDR3 DNA sequence: TGTGCCAGCAGCGTTGGCGGGCTTAGCACAGATACGCAGTATTTT. The V gene is TRBV9, the J gene TRBJ2-3, with D perhaps TRBD2 (5 bases). Trimming took 2 bases from V and 0 from J, leaving 10 bases between them. Germline V lookup: CDR1 SGDLS, CDR2 YYNGEE. The CDR3 is 15 amino acids.

This chain joins TRBV5-6 and TRBJ1-3, with 10 bases that match TRBD1. The V gene end was trimmed by 4 bases and the J gene end by 0 bases; junction bases not matched to a gene: 7. This CDR3 has 17 amino acids. From germline, CDR1 is SGHDT and CDR2 YYEEEE. In DNA, the CDR3 is TGTGCCAGCAGCGCAGGGACAGGGGCTTTCTCTGGAAACACCATATATTTT. Translating it yields CASSAGTGAFSGNTIYF.